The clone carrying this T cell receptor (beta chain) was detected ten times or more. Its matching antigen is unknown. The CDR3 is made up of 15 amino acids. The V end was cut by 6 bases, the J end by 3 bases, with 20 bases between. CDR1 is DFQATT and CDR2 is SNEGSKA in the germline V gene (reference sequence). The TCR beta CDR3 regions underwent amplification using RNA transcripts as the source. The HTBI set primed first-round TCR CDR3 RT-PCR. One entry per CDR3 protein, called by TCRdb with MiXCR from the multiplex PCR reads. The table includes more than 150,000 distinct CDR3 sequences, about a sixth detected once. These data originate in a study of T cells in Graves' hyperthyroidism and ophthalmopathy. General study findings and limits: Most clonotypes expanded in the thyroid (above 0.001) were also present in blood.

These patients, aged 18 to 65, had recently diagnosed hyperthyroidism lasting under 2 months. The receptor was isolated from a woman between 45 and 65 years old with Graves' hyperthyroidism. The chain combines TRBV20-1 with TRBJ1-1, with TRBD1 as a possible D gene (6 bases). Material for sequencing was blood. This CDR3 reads CSATRWGAGDTEAFF. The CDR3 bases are TGCAGTGCCACTAGGTGGGGGGCTGGGGACACTGAAGCTTTCTTT.